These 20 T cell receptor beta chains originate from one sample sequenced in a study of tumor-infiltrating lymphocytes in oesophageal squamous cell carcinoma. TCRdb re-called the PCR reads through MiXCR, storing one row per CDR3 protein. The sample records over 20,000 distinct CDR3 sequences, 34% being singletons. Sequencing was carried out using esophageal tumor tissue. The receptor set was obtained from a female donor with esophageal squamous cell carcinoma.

The CDR3 region has the DNA TGTGCCAGCAGGGGAGGGGGCGTGGCCCCCCTCCACTTT. It yields the protein CASRGGGVAPLHF. This chain joins TRBV28 and TRBJ1-6, with 7 bases that match TRBD1. Trimming cost V 6 bases and J 13 bases; bases outside gene matches: 9. The CDR3 contains 13 residues. Germline V gene lookup returns CDR1 MDHEN and CDR2 SYDVKM.

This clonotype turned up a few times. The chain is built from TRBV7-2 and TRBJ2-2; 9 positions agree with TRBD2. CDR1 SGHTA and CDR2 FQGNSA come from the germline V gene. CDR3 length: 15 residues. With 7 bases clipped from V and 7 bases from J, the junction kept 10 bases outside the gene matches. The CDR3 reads CASTHSSGRGGELFF. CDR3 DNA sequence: TGTGCCAGCACCCATAGTAGCGGGAGAGGCGGGGAGCTGTTTTTT.

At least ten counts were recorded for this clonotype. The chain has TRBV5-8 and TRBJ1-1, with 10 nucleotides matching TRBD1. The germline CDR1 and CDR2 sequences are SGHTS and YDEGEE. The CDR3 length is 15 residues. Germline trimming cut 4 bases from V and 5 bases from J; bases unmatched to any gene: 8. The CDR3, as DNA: TGTGCCAGCAGCGAAGGACAGGGGGTTCAAACTGAAGCTTTCTTT. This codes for CASSEGQGVQTEAFF.

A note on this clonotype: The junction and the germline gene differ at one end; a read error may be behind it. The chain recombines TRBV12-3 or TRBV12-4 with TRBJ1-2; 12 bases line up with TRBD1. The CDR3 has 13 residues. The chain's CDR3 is CASSSLRDRGPYF. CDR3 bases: TGTGCCAGCAGTTCACTCCGGGACAGGGGGCCGTACTTC.

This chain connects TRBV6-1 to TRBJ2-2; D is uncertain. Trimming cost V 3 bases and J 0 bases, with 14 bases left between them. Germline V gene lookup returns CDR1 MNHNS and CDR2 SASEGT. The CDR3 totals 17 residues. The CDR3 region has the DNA TGTGCCAGCAGTGAGGGGTTAAGCTACACGAACACCGGGGAGCTGTTTTTT. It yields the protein CASSEGLSYTNTGELFF.

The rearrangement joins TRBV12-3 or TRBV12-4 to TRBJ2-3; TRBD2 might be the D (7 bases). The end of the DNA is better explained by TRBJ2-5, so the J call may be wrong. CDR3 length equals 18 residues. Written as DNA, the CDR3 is TGTGCCAGCAGTTCCTCTTGGGGGGGGAACAGGGTCCAAGAGACCCAGTACTTC. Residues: CASSSSWGGNRVQETQYF.

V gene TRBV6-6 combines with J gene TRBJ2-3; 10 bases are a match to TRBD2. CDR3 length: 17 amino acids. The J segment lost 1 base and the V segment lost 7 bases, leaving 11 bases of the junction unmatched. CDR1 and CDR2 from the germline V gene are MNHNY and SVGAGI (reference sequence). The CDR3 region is CASTPSGGVPGTDTQYF. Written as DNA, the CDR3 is TGTGCCAGCACCCCTAGCGGGGGTGTCCCTGGCACAGATACGCAGTATTTT.

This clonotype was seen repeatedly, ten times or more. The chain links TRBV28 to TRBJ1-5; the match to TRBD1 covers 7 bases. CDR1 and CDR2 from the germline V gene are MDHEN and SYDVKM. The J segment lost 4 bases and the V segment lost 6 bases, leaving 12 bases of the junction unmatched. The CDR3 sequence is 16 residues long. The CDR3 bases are TGTGCCAGCAGCCGAGCCACAGGGGCGGGAAATCAGCCCCAGCATTTT. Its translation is CASSRATGAGNQPQHF.

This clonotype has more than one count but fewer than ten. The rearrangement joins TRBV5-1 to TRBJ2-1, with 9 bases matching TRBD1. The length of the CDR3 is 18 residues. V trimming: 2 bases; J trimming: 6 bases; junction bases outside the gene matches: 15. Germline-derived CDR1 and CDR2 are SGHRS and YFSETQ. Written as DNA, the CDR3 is TGCGCCAGCAGCTTTTCCAGGACAGGGGCGGATTGGGGCAATGAGCAGTTCTTC. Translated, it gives CASSFSRTGADWGNEQFF.

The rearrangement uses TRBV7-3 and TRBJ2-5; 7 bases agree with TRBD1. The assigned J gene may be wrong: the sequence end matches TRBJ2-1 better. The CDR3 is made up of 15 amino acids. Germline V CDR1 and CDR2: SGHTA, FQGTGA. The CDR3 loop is CASSPDRTAYNEQFF. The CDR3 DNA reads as TGTGCCAGCAGCCCGGACAGGACGGCCTACAATGAGCAGTTCTTC.

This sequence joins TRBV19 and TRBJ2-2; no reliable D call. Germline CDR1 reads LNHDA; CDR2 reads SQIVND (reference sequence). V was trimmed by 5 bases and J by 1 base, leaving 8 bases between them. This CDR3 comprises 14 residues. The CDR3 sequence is CASSFVQNTGELFF. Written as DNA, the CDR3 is TGTGCCAGTAGTTTCGTCCAGAACACCGGGGAGCTGTTTTTT.

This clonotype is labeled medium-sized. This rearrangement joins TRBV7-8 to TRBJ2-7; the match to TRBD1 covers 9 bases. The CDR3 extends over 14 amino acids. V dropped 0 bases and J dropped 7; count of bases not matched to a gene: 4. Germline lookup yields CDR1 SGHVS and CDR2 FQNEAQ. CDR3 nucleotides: TGTGCCAGCAGCTTAGCGGGACAGGGTAAGGAGCAGTACTTC. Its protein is CASSLAGQGKEQYF.

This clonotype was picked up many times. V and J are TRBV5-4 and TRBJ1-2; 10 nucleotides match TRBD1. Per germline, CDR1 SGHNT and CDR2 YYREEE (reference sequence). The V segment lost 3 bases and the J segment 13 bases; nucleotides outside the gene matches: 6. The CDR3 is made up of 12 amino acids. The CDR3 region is CASSSGQGSPTF. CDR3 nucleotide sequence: TGTGCCAGCAGCTCGGGACAGGGGAGTCCCACCTTC.

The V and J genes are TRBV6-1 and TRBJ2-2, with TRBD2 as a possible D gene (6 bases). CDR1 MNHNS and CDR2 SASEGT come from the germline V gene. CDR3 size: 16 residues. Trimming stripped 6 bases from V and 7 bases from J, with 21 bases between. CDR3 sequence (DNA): TGTGCCAGCAGCTCGACTAGGGCTTGGGATGGCGGGGAGCTGTTTTTT. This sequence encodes CASSSTRAWDGGELFF.

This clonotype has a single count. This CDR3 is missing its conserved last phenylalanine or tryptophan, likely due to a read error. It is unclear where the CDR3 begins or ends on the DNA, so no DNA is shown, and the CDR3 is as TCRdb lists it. CDR3 sequence reads: CASNYPRTSGTYTQYFGA. The V call is TRBV7-2, the J call TRBJ2-6; the DNA was not compared with TRBD2, the D call given in the table. From its first to its last residue, the CDR3 has 18 amino acids. Germline CDR1 is SGHTA and CDR2 is FQGNSA.

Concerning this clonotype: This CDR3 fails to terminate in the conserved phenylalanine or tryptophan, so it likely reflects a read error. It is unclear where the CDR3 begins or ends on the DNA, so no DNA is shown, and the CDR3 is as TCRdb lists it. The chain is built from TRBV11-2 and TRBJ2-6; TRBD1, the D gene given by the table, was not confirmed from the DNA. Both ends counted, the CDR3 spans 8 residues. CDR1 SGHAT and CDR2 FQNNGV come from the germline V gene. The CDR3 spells CASSSRIS.

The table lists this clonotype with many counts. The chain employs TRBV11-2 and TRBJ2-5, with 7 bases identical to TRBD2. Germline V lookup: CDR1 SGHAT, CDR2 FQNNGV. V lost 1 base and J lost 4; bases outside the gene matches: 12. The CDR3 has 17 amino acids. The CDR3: CASSLGNSGLGSETQYF. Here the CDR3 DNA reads TGTGCCAGCAGCTTAGGAAATAGCGGGCTTGGTTCAGAGACCCAGTACTTC.

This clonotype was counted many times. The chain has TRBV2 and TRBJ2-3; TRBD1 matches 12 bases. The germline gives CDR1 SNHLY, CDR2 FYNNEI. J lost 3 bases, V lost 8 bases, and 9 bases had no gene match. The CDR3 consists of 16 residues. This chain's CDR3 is CASGPGTGGSTDTQYF. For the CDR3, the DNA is TGTGCCAGCGGACCCGGGACAGGGGGCTCGACAGATACGCAGTATTTT.

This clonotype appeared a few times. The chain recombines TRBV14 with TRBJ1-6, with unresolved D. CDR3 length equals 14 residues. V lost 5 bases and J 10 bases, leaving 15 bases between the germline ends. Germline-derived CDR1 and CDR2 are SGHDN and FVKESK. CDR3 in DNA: TGTGCCAGCAGCACCATCCGAGGAGGATCACCCCTCCACTTT. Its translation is CASSTIRGGSPLHF.

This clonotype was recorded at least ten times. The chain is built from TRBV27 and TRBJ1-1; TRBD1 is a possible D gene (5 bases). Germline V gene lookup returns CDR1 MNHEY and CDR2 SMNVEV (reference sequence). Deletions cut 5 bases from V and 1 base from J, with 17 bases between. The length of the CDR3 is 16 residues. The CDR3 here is CASSHFRGGRNTEAFF. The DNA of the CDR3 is TGTGCCAGCAGTCACTTCCGGGGGGGACGGAACACTGAAGCTTTCTTT.